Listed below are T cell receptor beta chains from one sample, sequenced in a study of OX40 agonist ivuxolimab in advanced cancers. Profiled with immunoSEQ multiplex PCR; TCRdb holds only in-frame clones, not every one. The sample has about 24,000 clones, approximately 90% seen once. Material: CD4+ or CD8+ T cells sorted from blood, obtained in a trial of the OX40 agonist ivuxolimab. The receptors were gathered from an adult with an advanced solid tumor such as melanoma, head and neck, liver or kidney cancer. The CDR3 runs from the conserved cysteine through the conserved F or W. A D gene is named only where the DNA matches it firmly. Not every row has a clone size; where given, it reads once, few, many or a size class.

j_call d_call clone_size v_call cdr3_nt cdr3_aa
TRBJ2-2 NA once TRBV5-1 TGCGCCAGCGGCCCCGCGGAATCGAGGGCCCCCGGGGAGCTGTTTTTT CASGPAESRAPGELFF
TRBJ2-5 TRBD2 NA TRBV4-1 TGCGCCAGCAGCCAAGCCCCGAGAGGCGGGGGGTACCAAGAGACCCAGTACTTC CASSQAPRGGGYQETQYF
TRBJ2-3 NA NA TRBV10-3 TGTGCCATCAGTGAGTCCCCAGATACGCAGTATTTT CAISESPDTQYF
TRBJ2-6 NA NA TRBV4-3 TGCGCCAGCAGCCTAGACACTACTGGGGCCAACGTCCTGACTTTC CASSLDTTGANVLTF
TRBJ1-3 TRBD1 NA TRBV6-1 TGTGCCAGCAGTTCGCAGGGGGCAGGTGGAAACACCATATATTTT CASSSQGAGGNTIYF
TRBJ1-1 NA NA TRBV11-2 TGTGCCAGCAGCTTAGAGTCGGGATGGGCTGAAGCTTTCTTT CASSLESGWAEAFF
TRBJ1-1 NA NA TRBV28 TGTGCCAGCAGTTCGGGGCCAAGGGAAGCTTTCTTT CASSSGPREAFF
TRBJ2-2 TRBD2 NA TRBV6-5 TGTGCCAGCAGTTACCGGGGGGGAAACACCGGGGAGCTGTTTTTT CASSYRGGNTGELFF
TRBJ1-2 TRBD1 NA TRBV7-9 TGTGCCAGCAGCCGGGGACAGCCAGGGAGCTATGGCTACACCTTC CASSRGQPGSYGYTF
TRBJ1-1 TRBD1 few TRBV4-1 TGCGCCAGCAGCCCTGGACAGGGGCCCATGAACACTGAAGCTTTCTTT CASSPGQGPMNTEAFF
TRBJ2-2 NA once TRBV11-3 TGTGCCAGCAGCGATATTCGGACAAGGAACACCGGGGAGCTGTTTTTT CASSDIRTRNTGELFF
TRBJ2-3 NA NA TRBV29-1 TGCAGCGTTAGTGAGGCGGGTACGCAGTATTTT CSVSEAGTQYF
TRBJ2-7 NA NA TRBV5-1 TGCGCCAGCAGCTTGGAACCAGGGAAGATCTACGAGCAGTACTTC CASSLEPGKIYEQYF
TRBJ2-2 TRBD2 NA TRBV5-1 TGCGCCAGCAGCTTGGGGACTAGCGGGTTGACCGGGGAGCTGTTTTTT CASSLGTSGLTGELFF
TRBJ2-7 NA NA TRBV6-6 TGTGCCAGCAGTTACTCGGTTCCTTCCTACGAGCAGTACTTC CASSYSVPSYEQYF
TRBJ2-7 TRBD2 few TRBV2 TGTGCCATCGCACCTAGCGGAGAGCAGTACTTC CAIAPSGEQYF
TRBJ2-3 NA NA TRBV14 TGTGCCAGCAGCCAAGAGATGGGGCACACAGATACGCAGTATTTT CASSQEMGHTDTQYF
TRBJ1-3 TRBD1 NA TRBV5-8 TGTGCCAGCAGTCCGGGACAGGGGTCTGGAAACACCATATATTTT CASSPGQGSGNTIYF
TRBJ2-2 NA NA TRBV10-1 NA CASSSSDVKLFF
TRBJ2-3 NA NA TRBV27 TGTGCCAGCAGTCGGGGACTTTGGACGGATTCGCAGTATTTT CASSRGLWTDSQYF
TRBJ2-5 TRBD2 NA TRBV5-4 TGTGCCAGCAGCTTGCCACTAGCGGGCGGGGAGACCCAGTACTTC CASSLPLAGGETQYF
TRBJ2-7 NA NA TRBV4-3 TGCGCCAGCAGCCAAGGTTTGAGAGGATCCTACGAGCAGTACTTC CASSQGLRGSYEQYF
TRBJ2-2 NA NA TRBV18 TGTGCCAGCTCACTCGGACTGAACACCGGGGAGCTGTTTTTT CASSLGLNTGELFF
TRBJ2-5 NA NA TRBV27 TGTGCCAGCAGTAGGGCTCGTGGAGCCCAAGAGACCCAGTACTTC CASSRARGAQETQYF
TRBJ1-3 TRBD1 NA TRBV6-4 TGTGCCAGCAGTAACGGGACAGGAGGTGGAAACACCATATATTTT CASSNGTGGGNTIYF
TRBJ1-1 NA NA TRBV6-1 TGTGCCAGCAGCGTCGGTGGAACTGAAGCTTTCTTT CASSVGGTEAFF
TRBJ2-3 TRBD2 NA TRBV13 TGTGCCAGCAGCCCGGGGCGGGAGGGAACAGATACGCAGTATTTT CASSPGREGTDTQYF
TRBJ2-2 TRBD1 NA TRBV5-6 TGTGCCAGCAGCCCAACGACAGGGGCGAACACCGGGGAGCTGTTTTTT CASSPTTGANTGELFF
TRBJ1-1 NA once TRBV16 TGTGCCAGCAGCCAGAGTGTTCCGGCGGAAGCTTTCTTT CASSQSVPAEAFF
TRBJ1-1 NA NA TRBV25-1 TGTGCCAGCACCTCGGGGGGCGCTGAAGCTTTCTTT CASTSGGAEAFF
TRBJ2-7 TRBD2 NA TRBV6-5 TGTGCCAGCAGTTACTCTAGCGGGGTTGGGGTCTACGAGCAGTACTTC CASSYSSGVGVYEQYF